The next 10 T cell receptor beta chains were all read from a single sample in a study of T cells in women clearing cervical HPV infection. Assay used: immunoSEQ multiplex PCR; TCRdb lists only in-frame clones, some missing. The sample table sets out tens of thousands of clones. Sequencing used blood buffy coat. Receptors originate from a woman between 18 and 75 years old with a cervical HPV16 infection that either progressed to CIN3+ or cleared (not recorded which).

Concerning this clone itself: The CDR3 end is not reached by the read, which stops 3 residues before it; the germline J gene fills it in. V and J are TRBV5-6 and TRBJ2-2; 7 nucleotides line up with TRBD1. The length of the CDR3 is 15 residues. The germline V gene encodes CDR1 SGHDT and CDR2 YYEEEE. The CDR3 bases that were read are TGTGCCAGCAGCGAACGCTGGCAGGGGGTGCAAAAG. It translates to CASSERWQGVQK. The CDR3 reads in full as CASSERWQGVQKLFF.

Of note for this clone: The junction departs from germline at one end; a sequencing error may be responsible. The read ends 3 residues shy of where the CDR3 ends; the end is completed using the germline J gene. Distinct nucleotide sequences in the sample also encode this CDR3. The V gene is TRBV7-2, the J gene TRBJ1-3, with D perhaps TRBD1 (6 bases). Germline V gene data show CDR1 as SGHTA and CDR2 as FQGNSA. The length of the CDR3 is 14 residues. The CDR3 reads CASSRGGSGNTIYF. Incomplete CDR3 DNA: TGTGCCAGCAGCCGGGGGGGCTCTGGAAACACA.

Points on this clone: The CDR3 end lies 3 residues beyond the end of the read and is filled in from the germline J gene. V and J are TRBV29-1 and TRBJ1-1; unclear D gene. The germline V and J ends were trimmed by 3 bases and 4 bases, with 9 bases remaining between them. The CDR3 runs 12 residues. Germline V CDR1 and CDR2: SQVTM, ANQGSEA. The CDR3 sequence is CSVESLLTEAFF. CDR3 DNA (partial): TGCAGCGTTGAGTCACTACTCACTGAA. The whole variable domain, remainder taken from reference TRBV29-1 and TRBJ1-1, is SAVISQKPSRDICQRGTSLTIQCQVDSQVTMMFWYRQQPGQSLTLIATANQGSEATYESGFVIDKFPISRPNLTFSTLTVSNMSPEDSSIYLCSVESLLTEAFFGQGTRLTVV.

Points on this clone: Sequencing ends 3 residues short of the CDR3 end; the germline J gene provides the rest. The rearrangement uses TRBV20-1 and TRBJ2-3, with a possible D match to TRBD2 (6 bases). V was pared by 3 bases and J by 5 bases, with 18 bases between. CDR1 is DFQATT and CDR2 is SNEGSKA in the germline V gene (reference sequence). This CDR3 comprises 15 residues. CDR3 bases read: TGCAGTGCTAGTCCCGGGACTGGGAAAAGAGATACG. It encodes CSASPGTGKRDT. The CDR3 in its entirety is CSASPGTGKRDTQYF.

The sequenced part of the CDR3 DNA is TGTGCCAGCAGACTGACTAGCGGGAGCACAGATACG. Protein: CASRLTSGSTDT. The CDR3 in full is CASRLTSGSTDTQYF. This chain connects TRBV7-2 to TRBJ2-3, with TRBD2 matching over 10 bases. The sequenced fragment ends 3 residues before the CDR3 boundary, so the rest is inferred from the germline J gene. Germline loops: CDR1 SGHTA, CDR2 FQGNSA. The CDR3 is made up of 15 amino acids. The junction had 3 bases not matched to a gene; V was cut back by 6 bases and J by 0 bases.

In regard to this clone: From the germline J gene comes the end of the CDR3, since the read stops 3 residues before it. The chain links TRBV19 to TRBJ1-1; tentative D call: TRBD1 (6 bases). CDR3 size: 17 residues. Trimming took off 5 bases at V and 1 base at J, with 20 bases between the two ends. Germline CDR1 reads LNHDA; CDR2 reads SQIVND (reference sequence). The sequenced CDR3 bases are TGTGCCAGTAGTTTACAGGGTTTCTCGGGTGGGAACACTGAA. Translating gives CASSLQGFSGGNTE. The whole CDR3 sequence is CASSLQGFSGGNTEAFF.

Regarding this clone: The read terminates 3 residues ahead of where the CDR3 ends, so the germline J gene completes it. V and J are TRBV7-6 and TRBJ2-3, with TRBD1 identical over 8 bases. J gave up 3 bases and V 1 base, and 6 bases lay outside the gene matches. The CDR3 runs 16 residues. Per the germline V gene, CDR1 is SGHVS and CDR2 is FNYEAQ. CDR3 protein: CASSLGDRGGTDTQYF. CDR3 DNA (partial): TGTGCCAGCAGCTTAGGCGACAGGGGAGGTACAGATACG. The whole variable domain, filled in from reference TRBV7-6 and TRBJ2-3, reads GAGVSQSPRYKVTKRGQDVALRCDPISGHVSLYWYRQALGQGPEFLTYFNYEAQQDKSGLPNDRFSAERPEGSISTLTIQRTEQRDSAMYRCASSLGDRGGTDTQYFGPGTRLTVL.

Measured by frequency, this clone is medium-sized. The read falls 3 residues short of the CDR3 end, and the missing part is taken from the germline J gene. The V call is TRBV10-1, the J call TRBJ2-7, with D perhaps assigned TRBD1 or TRBD2 (6 bases each). From germline, CDR1 is WNHNN and CDR2 SYGVQD (reference sequence). The CDR3 spans 16 residues. V was cut by 9 bases and J by 0 bases, with 21 bases left in between. CDR3 DNA, as far as it was read: TGCGCCAGTACTTGGGCGAGGCGGGACAACTCCTACGAG. Protein product: CASTWARRDNSYE. In full, the CDR3 reads CASTWARRDNSYEQYF.

In regard to this clone: Read sequence stops 3 residues before the CDR3 end, and the germline J gene provides the missing end. The chain links TRBV5-8 to TRBJ2-7; TRBD1 might be the D (5 bases). V lost 4 bases and J 6 bases, leaving 14 bases between the germline ends. Germline CDR1 is SGHTS and CDR2 is YDEGEE. This CDR3 is built from 13 residues. CDR3 sequence reads: CASSAKTGFEQYF. The CDR3 bases that were read are TGTGCCAGCAGCGCAAAAACAGGTTTCGAG.

Here the CDR3 reads CASSQGRQGYRPGGYTF. CDR3 DNA, as far as it was read: TGTGCCAGCAGCCAAGGGAGACAGGGGTATCGACCTGGAGGC. V and J are TRBV3-1 (or the pseudogene TRBV3-2) and TRBJ1-2; 8 bases are shared with TRBD1. The sequenced fragment ends 3 residues before the CDR3 boundary, so the rest is inferred from the germline J gene. Germline loops: CDR1 LGHDT, CDR2 YNNKEL (reference sequence). This CDR3 is 17 amino acids long.